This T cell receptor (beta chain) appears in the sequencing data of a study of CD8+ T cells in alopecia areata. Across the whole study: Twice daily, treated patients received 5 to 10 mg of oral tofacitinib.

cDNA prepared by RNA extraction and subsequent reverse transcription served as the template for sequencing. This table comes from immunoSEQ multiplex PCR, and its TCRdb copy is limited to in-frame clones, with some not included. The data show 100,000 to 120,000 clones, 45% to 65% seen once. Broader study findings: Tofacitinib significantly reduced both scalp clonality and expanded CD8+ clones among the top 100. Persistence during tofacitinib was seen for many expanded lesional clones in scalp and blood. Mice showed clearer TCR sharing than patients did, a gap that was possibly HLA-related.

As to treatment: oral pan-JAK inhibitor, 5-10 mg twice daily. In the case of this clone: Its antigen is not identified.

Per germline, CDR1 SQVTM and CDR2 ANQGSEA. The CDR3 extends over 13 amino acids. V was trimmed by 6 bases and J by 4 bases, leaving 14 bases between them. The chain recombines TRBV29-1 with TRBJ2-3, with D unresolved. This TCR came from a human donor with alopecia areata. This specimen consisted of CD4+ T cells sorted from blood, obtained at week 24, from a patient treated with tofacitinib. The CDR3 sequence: CSVETVQADTQYF. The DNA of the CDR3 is TGCAGCGTGGAAACAGTGCAGGCAGATACGCAGTATTTT.